A single sample is the source of the 10 T cell receptor beta chains below, sequenced in a study of technical replicates of blood from a few donors. Method: immunoSEQ multiplex PCR; TCRdb's copy keeps in-frame clones and lacks some. Among over 60,000 clones listed, around 92% were seen once. The sample taken for sequencing was PBMCs. Receptors were obtained from a human donor in good health. Some clones in this sample may be carry-over from other donors' samples.

Worth noting for this clone: The same CDR3 also results from other DNA sequences found in this sample. The chain links TRBV30 to TRBJ2-1; D remains ambiguous. The V gene lost 5 bases and the J gene lost 3 bases, with 8 bases spanning the gap. This CDR3 has 12 residues. CDR1 GTSNPN and CDR2 SVGIG come from the germline V gene (reference sequence). The CDR3 here is CAWSRLYNEQFF. The DNA for the CDR3 is TGTGCCTGGTCTAGGCTCTACAATGAGCAGTTCTTC.

The CDR3 is CASSYKGQGPYEQYF. In DNA, the CDR3 is TGTGCCAGCAGTTATAAGGGACAGGGTCCCTACGAGCAGTACTTC. The chain is built from TRBV6-5 and TRBJ2-7; TRBD1 aligns across 9 bases. There are 15 residues in the CDR3. V lost 3 bases, J lost 2 bases, and 5 bases stayed unmatched. Germline loops: CDR1 MNHEY, CDR2 SVGAGI.

The chain uses TRBV2 and TRBJ1-3, with TRBD1 matching over 7 bases. V shed 3 bases and J 2 bases; nucleotides not matched to a gene: 1. Germline loops: CDR1 SNHLY, CDR2 FYNNEI. This CDR3 has 14 residues. CDR3 in DNA: TGTGCCAGCAGTGAGACAGGGACTGGAAACACCATATATTTT. Translation: CASSETGTGNTIYF.

CDR3 protein: CASSVDRDYGYTF. Written as DNA, the CDR3 is TGTGCCAGCAGCGTAGACAGGGATTATGGCTACACCTTC. This rearrangement joins TRBV9 to TRBJ1-2; weak D call: TRBD1 (6 bases). The germline gives CDR1 SGDLS, CDR2 YYNGEE. This CDR3 comprises 13 residues. The V end was cut by 0 bases, the J end by 5 bases, with 8 bases between. The full variable domain, in which reference TRBV9 and TRBJ1-2 provide the parts outside the CDR3, is DSGVTQTPKHLITATGQRVTLRCSPRSGDLSVYWYQQSLDQGLQFLIQYYNGEERAKGNILERFSAQQFPDLHSELNLSSLELGDSALYFCASSVDRDYGYTFGSGTRLTVV.

The gene calls are TRBV9 and TRBJ2-5; 9 nucleotides agree with TRBD2. The CDR3 runs 16 residues. With V trimmed by 0 bases and J by 1 base, 4 bases remained unmatched. Germline-derived CDR1 and CDR2 are SGDLS and YYNGEE. As DNA, the CDR3 is TGTGCCAGCAGCGTAGTGGGGCGGGGGGGCCAAGAGACCCAGTACTTC. The encoded protein is CASSVVGRGGQETQYF.

The rearrangement joins TRBV27 to TRBJ2-5, with TRBD1 matching over 7 bases. With 2 bases clipped from V and 0 bases from J, the junction kept 3 bases outside the gene matches. Germline V gene lookup returns CDR1 MNHEY and CDR2 SMNVEV (reference sequence). CDR3 length: 15 residues. This CDR3 reads CASSLGTVYQETQYF. The CDR3 DNA is TGTGCCAGCAGTTTAGGGACAGTATACCAAGAGACCCAGTACTTC.

This chain joins TRBV11-2 and TRBJ2-3, with D uncertain. With 5 bases removed from V and 2 bases from J, the gap between germline ends came to 20 bases. The CDR3 is made up of 17 amino acids. In germline, CDR1 is SGHAT, CDR2 FQNNGV. The CDR3 sequence: CASSTILDGVFTDTQYF. For the CDR3, the DNA is TGTGCCAGCAGCACTATCCTAGACGGAGTCTTCACAGATACGCAGTATTTT.

This chain connects TRBV7-9 to TRBJ2-7, with 8 bases lining up with TRBD1. CDR1 is SEHNR and CDR2 is FQNEAQ in the germline V gene (reference sequence). The CDR3 extends over 14 amino acids. The V segment lost 2 bases and the J segment 1 base; nucleotides outside the gene matches: 1. As DNA, the CDR3 is TGTGCCAGCAGCTTAACAGGGGGATCCTACGAGCAGTACTTC. Its protein is CASSLTGGSYEQYF.

This rearrangement joins TRBV30 to TRBJ1-1, with D perhaps TRBD1 (6 bases). The CDR3 is 13 amino acids. With 0 bases removed from V and 1 base from J, the gap between germline ends came to 6 bases. CDR1 GTSNPN and CDR2 SVGIG come from the germline V gene (reference sequence). The CDR3 bases are TGTGCCTGGAGTGTACAGGGGAACACTGAAGCTTTCTTT. Translated: CAWSVQGNTEAFF.

This clone was recorded only once. The chain employs TRBV7-3 and TRBJ2-7; TRBD2 matches at 8 bases. Per the germline V gene, CDR1 is SGHTA and CDR2 is FQGTGA. The CDR3 covers 15 residues. Unmatched junction bases numbered 4, after V lost 3 bases and J lost 0 bases. The CDR3 region has the DNA TGTGCCAGCAGCTTTAGCGGGATTGGCTCCTACGAGCAGTACTTC. Translated, it gives CASSFSGIGSYEQYF. Based on the CDR3 plus reference TRBV7-3 and TRBJ2-7, the full variable domain is GAGVSQTPSNKVTEKGKYVELRCDPISGHTALYWYRQSLGQGPEFLIYFQGTGAADDSGLPNDRFFAVRPEGSVSTLKIQRTERGDSAVYLCASSFSGIGSYEQYFGPGTRLTVT.